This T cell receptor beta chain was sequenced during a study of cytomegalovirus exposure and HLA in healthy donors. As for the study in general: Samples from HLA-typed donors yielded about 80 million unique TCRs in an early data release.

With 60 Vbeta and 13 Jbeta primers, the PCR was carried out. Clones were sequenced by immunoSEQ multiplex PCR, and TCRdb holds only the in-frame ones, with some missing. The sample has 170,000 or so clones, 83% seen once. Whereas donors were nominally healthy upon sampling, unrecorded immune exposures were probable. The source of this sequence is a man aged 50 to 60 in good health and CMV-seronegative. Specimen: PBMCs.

CDR3 residues: CASSVTSGRIDTQYF. CDR3 bases: TGTGCCAGCAGCGTCACTAGCGGGAGAATAGATACGCAGTATTTT. The V gene is TRBV9, the J gene TRBJ2-3; 11 nucleotides match TRBD2. The CDR3 runs 15 residues. The germline CDR1 and CDR2 sequences are SGDLS and YYNGEE. V was pared by 2 bases and J by 5 bases, with 4 bases of the junction left unmatched.